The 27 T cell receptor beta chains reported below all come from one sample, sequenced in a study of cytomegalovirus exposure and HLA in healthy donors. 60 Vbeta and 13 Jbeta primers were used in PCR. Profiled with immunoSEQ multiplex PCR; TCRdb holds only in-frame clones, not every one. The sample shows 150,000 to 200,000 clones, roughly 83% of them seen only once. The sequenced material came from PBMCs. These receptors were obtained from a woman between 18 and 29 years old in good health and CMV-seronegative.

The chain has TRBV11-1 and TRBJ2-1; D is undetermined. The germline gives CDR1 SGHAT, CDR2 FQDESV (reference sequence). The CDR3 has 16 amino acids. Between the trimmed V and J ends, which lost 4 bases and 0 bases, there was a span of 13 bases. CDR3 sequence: CASSSTGGDSYNEQFF. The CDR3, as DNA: TGTGCCAGCAGCTCGACTGGCGGAGACTCCTACAATGAGCAGTTCTTC.

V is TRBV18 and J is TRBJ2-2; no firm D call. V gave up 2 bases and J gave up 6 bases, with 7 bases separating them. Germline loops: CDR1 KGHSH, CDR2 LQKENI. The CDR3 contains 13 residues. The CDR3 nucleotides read TGTGCCAGCTCACCATCTAACGCCGGGGAGCTGTTTTTT. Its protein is CASSPSNAGELFF.

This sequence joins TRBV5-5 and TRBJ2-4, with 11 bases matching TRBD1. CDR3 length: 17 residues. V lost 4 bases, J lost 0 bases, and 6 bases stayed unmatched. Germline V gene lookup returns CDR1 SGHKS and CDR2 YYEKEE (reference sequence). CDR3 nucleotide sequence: TGTGCCAGCAGCAGGACAGGGGGCGAGGGAGCCAAAAACATTCAGTACTTC. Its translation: CASSRTGGEGAKNIQYF.

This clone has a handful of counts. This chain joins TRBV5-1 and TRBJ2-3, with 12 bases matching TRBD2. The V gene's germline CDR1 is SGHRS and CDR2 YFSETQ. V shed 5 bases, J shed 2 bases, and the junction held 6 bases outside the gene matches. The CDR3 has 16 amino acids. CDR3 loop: CASRASGGADTDTQYF. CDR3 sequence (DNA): TGCGCCAGCAGGGCTAGCGGGGGGGCTGACACAGATACGCAGTATTTT.

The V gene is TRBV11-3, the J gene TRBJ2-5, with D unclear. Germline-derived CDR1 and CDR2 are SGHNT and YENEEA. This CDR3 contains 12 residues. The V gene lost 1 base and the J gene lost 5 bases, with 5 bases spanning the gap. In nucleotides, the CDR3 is TGTGCCAGCAGCTTAGGGCAGGAGACCCAGTACTTC. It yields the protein CASSLGQETQYF.

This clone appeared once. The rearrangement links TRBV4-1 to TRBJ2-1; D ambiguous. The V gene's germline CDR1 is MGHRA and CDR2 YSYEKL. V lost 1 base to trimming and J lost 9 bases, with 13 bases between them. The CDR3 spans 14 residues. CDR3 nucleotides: TGCGCCAGCAGCCAAGGCCACATACAAACTGAGCAGTTCTTC. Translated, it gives CASSQGHIQTEQFF.

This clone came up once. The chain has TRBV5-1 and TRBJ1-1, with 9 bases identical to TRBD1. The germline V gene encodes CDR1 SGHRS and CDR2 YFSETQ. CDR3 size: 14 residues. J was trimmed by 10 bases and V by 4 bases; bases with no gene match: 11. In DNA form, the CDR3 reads TGCGCCAGCAGCGACTCCGGGACAGGGCTTAGAGCTTTCTTT. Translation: CASSDSGTGLRAFF.

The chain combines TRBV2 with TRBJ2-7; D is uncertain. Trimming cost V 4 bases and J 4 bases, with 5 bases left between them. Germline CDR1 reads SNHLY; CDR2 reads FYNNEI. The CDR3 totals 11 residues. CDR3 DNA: TGTGCCAGCAGTGCGGTGTACGAGCAGTACTTC. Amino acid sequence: CASSAVYEQYF.

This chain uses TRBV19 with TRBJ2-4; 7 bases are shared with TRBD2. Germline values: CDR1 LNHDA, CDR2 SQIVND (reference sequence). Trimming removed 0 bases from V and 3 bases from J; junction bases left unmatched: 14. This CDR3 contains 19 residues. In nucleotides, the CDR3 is TGTGCCAGTAGTATAGACCGATCCGCTGGGCGGGGGATCAAAAACATTCAGTACTTC. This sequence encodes CASSIDRSAGRGIKNIQYF.

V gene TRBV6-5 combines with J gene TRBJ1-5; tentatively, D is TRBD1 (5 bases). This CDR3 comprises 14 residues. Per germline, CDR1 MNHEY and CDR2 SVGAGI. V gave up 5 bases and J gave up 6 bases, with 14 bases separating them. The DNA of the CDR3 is TGTGCCAGCAGTAGTGGGGCAGTTCGTCAGCCCCAGCATTTT. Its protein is CASSSGAVRQPQHF.

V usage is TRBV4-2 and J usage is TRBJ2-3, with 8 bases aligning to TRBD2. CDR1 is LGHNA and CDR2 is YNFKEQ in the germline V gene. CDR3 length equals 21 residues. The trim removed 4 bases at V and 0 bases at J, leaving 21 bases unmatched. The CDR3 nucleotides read TGTGCCAGCAGCCCCTCGGGGGGCGGGGGGCGGACTCTTATTAGCACAGATACGCAGTATTTT. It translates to CASSPSGGGGRTLISTDTQYF.

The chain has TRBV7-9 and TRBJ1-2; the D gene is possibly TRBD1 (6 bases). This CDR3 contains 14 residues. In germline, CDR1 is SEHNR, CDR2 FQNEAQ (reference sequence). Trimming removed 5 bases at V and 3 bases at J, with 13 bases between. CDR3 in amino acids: CASSRRGIDYGYTF. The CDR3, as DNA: TGTGCCAGCAGCCGCAGGGGTATCGACTATGGCTACACCTTC.

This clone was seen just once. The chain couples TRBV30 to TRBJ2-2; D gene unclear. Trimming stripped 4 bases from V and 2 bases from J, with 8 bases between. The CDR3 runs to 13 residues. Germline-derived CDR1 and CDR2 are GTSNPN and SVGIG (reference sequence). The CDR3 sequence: CAWNQENTGELFF. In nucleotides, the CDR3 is TGTGCCTGGAATCAGGAAAACACCGGGGAGCTGTTTTTT.

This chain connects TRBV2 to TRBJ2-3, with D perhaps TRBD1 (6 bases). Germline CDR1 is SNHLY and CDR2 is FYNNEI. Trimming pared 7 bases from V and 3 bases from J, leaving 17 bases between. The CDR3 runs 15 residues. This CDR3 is CASKGVEGWTDTQYF. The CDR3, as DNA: TGTGCCAGCAAGGGGGTCGAAGGTTGGACAGATACGCAGTATTTT.

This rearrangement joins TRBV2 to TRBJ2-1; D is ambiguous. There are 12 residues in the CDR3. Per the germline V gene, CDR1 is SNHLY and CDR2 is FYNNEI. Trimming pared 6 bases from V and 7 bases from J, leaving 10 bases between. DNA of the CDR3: TGTGCCAGCAGGAACGAGGTTAATGAGCAGTTCTTC. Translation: CASRNEVNEQFF.

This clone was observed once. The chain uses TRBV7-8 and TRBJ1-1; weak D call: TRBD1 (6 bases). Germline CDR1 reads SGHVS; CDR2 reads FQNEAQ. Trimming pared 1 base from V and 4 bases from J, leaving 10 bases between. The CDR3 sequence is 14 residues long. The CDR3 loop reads CASSLVGALTEAFF. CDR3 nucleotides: TGTGCCAGCAGCTTAGTGGGGGCTCTCACTGAAGCTTTCTTT.

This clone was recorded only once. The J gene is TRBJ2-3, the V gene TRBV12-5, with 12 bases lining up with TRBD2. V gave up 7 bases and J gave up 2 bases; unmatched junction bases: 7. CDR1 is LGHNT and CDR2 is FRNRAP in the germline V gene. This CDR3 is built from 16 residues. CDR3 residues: CASVTGLAGLTDTQYF. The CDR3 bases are TGTGCTAGTGTTACAGGACTAGCGGGGCTCACAGATACGCAGTATTTT. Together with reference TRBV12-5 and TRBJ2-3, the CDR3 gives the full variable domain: DARVTQTPRHKVTEMGQEVTMRCQPILGHNTVFWYRQTMMQGLELLAYFRNRAPLDDSGMPKDRFSAEMPDATLATLKIQPSEPRDSAVYFCASVTGLAGLTDTQYFGPGTRLTVL.

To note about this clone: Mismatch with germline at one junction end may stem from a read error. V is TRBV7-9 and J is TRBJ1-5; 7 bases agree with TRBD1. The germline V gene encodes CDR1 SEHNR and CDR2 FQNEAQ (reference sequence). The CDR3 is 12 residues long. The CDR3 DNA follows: TGTTCCAGCAGTTCACAGGGGCAGCCCCAGCATTTT. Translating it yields CSSSSQGQPQHF.

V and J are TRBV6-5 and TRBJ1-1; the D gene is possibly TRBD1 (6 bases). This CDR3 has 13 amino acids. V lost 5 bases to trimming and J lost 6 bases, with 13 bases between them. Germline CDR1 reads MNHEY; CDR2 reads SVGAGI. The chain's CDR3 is CASSLNREAEAFF. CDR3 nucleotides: TGTGCCAGCAGTCTGAACAGGGAAGCTGAAGCTTTCTTT.

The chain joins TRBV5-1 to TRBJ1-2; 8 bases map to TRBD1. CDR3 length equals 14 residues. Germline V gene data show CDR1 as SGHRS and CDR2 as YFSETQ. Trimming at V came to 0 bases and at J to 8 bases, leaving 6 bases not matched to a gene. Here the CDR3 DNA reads TGCGCCAGCAGCTTGGTGGGACAGGTAGACGGCTACACCTTC. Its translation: CASSLVGQVDGYTF.

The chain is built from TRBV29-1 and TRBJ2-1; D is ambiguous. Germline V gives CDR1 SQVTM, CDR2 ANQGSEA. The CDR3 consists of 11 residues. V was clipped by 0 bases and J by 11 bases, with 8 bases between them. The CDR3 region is CSVEDRYKQFF. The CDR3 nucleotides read TGCAGCGTTGAAGATCGTTATAAGCAGTTCTTC.

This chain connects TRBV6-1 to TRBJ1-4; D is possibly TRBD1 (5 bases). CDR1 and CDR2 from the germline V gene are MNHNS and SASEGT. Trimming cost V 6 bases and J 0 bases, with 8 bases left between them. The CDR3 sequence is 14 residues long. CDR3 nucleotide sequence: TGTGCCAGCAGATCGACAGCAACTAATGAAAAACTGTTTTTT. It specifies CASRSTATNEKLFF.

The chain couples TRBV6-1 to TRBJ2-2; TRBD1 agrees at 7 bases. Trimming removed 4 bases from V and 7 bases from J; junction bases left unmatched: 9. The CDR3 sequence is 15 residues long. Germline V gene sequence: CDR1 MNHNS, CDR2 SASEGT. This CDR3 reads CASSGQNRGIGELFF. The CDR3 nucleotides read TGTGCCAGCAGTGGGCAAAACAGGGGAATCGGGGAGCTGTTTTTT.

The CDR3 DNA reads as TGTGCCAGCAGCTTGGACAGGGTCGATGGCTACACCTTC. This sequence encodes CASSLDRVDGYTF. The rearrangement uses TRBV5-5 and TRBJ1-2; tentatively, D is TRBD1 (6 bases). Germline CDR1 is SGHKS and CDR2 is YYEKEE (reference sequence). There are 13 residues in the CDR3. The V and J ends lost 0 bases and 6 bases respectively, with 9 bases between them.

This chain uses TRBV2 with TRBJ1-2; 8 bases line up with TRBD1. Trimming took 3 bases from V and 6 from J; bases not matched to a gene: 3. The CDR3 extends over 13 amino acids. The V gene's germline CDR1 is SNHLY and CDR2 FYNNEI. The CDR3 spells CASSDQGANGYTF. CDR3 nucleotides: TGTGCCAGCAGTGATCAGGGGGCTAATGGCTACACCTTC.

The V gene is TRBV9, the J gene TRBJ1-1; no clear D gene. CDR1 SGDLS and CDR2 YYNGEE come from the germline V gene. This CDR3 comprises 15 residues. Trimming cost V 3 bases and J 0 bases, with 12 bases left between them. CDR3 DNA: TGTGCCAGCAGCGCAGGTGGGCAGTTGAACACTGAAGCTTTCTTT. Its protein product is CASSAGGQLNTEAFF.

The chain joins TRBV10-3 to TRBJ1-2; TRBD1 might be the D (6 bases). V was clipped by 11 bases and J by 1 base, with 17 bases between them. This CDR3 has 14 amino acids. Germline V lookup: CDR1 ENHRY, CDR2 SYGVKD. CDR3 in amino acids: CASTDSQNNYGYTF. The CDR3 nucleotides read TGTGCCTCAACGGACAGCCAGAATAACTATGGCTACACCTTC.